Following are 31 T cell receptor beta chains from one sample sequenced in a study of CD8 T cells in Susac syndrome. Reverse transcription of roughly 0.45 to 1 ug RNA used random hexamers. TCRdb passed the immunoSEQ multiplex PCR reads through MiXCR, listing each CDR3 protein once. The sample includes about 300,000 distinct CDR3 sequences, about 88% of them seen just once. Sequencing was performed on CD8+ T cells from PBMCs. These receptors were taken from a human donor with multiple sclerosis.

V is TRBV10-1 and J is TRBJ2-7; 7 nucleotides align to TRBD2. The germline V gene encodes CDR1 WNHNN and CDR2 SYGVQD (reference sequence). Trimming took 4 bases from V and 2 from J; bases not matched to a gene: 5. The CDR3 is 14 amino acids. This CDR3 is CASSVRGRPYEQYF. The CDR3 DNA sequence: TGCGCCAGCAGTGTACGCGGGAGACCCTACGAGCAGTACTTC.

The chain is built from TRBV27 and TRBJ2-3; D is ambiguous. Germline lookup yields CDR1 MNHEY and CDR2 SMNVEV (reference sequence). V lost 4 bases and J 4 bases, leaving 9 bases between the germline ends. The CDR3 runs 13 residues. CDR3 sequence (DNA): TGTGCCAGCAGTTCCGGACCCGCAGATACGCAGTATTTT. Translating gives CASSSGPADTQYF.

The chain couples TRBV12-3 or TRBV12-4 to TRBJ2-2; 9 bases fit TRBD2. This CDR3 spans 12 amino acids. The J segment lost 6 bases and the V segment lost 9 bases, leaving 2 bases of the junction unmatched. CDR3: CARRGGAGELFF. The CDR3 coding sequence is TGTGCCAGGCGGGGGGGAGCCGGGGAGCTGTTTTTT.

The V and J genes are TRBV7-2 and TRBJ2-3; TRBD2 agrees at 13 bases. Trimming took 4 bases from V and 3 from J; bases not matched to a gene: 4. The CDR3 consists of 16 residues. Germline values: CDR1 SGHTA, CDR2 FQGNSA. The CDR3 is CASSSTSGRVTDTQYF. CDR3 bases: TGTGCCAGCAGCTCTACTAGCGGGAGGGTAACAGATACGCAGTATTTT.

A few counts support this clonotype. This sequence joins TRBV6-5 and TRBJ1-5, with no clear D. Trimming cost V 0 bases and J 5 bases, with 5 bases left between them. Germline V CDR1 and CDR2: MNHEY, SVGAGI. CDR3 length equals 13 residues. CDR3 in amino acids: CASSYSDYQPQHF. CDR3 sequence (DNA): TGTGCCAGCAGTTACTCGGATTATCAGCCCCAGCATTTT.

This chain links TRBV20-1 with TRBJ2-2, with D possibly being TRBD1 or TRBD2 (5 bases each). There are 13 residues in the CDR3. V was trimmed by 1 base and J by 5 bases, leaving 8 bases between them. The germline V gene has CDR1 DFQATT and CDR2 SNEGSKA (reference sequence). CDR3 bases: TGCAGTGCTAGAGGGGGGTGGACCGGGGAGCTGTTTTTT. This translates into CSARGGWTGELFF.

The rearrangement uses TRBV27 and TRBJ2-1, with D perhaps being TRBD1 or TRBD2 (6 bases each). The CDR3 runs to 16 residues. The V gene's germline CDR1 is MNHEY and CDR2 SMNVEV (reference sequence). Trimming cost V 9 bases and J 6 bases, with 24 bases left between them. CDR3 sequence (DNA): TGTGCCAGTTCTGACGGGGGCGGCCCGCCCCCCAATGAGCAGTTCTTC. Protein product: CASSDGGGPPPNEQFF.

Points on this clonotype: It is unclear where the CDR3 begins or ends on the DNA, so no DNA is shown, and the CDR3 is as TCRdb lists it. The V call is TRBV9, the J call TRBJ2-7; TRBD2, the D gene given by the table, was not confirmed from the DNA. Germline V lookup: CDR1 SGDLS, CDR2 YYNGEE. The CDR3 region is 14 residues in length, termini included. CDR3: CASSVGSGAGEQCF.

The CDR3 region has the DNA TGCAGCGGGATCACGGGCTCCTACGAGCAGTACTTC. Translating gives CSGITGSYEQYF. The genes are TRBV29-1 and TRBJ2-7; D is unresolved. The CDR3 contains 12 residues. The V end was cut by 7 bases, the J end by 0 bases, with 10 bases between. Germline CDR1 reads SQVTM; CDR2 reads ANQGSEA.

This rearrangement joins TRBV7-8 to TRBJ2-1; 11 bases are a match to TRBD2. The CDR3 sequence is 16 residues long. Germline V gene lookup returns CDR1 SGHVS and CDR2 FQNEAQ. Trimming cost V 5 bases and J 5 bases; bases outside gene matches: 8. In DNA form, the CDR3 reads TGTGCCAGCAGCCCCGCGACTAGCGGGACAAACAATGAGCAGTTCTTC. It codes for CASSPATSGTNNEQFF.

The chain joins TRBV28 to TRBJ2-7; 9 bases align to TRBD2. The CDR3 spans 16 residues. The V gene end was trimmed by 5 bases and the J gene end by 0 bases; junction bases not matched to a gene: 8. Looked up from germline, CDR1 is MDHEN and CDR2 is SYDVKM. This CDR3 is CASSLRTSVSSYEQYF. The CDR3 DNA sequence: TGTGCCAGCAGTCTTCGGACTAGCGTGAGCTCCTACGAGCAGTACTTC. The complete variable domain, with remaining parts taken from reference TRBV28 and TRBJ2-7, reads DVKVTQSSRYLVKRTGEKVFLECVQDMDHENMFWYRQDPGLGLRLIYFSYDVKMKEKGDIPEGYSVSREKKERFSLILESASTNQTSMYLCASSLRTSVSSYEQYFGPGTRLTVT.

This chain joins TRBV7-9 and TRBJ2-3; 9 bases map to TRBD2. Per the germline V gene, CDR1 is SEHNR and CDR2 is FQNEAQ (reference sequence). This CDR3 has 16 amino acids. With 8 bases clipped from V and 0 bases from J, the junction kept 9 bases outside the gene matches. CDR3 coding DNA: TGTGCCAGCCCGTCTAGCGGGACGATTAGCACAGATACGCAGTATTTT. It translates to CASPSSGTISTDTQYF.

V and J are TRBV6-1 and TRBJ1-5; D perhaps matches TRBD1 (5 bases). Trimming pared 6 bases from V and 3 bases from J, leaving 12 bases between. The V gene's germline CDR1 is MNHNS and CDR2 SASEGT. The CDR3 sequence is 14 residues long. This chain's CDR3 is CASRQRQNNQPQHF. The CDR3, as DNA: TGTGCCAGCAGACAGCGACAGAACAATCAGCCCCAGCATTTT.

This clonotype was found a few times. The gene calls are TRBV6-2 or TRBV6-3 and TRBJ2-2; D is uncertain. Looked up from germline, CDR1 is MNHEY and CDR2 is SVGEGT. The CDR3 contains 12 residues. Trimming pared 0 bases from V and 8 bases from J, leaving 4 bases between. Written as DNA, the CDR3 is TGTGCCAGCAGTTACTCGATTGGGGAGCTGTTTTTT. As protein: CASSYSIGELFF.

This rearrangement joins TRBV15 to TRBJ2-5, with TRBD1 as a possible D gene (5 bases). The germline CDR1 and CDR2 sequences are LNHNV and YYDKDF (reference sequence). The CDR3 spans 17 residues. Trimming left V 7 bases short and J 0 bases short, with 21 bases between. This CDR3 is CATTATSDRAYQETQYF. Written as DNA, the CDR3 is TGTGCCACCACCGCTACTTCTGACAGAGCCTACCAAGAGACCCAGTACTTC.

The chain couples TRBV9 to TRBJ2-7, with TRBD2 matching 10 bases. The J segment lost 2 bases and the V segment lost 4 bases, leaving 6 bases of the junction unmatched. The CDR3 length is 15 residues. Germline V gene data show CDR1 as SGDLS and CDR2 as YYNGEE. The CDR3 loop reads CASSSIAGGPYEQYF. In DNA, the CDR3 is TGTGCCAGCAGCTCCATAGCGGGAGGACCCTACGAGCAGTACTTC.

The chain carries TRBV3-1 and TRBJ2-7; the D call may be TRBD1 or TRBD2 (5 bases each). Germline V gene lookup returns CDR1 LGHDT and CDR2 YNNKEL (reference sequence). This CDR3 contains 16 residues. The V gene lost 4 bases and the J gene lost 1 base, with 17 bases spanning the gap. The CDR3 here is CASSPNRDPPSYEQYF. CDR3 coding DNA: TGTGCCAGCAGCCCAAACCGGGACCCACCTTCCTACGAGCAGTACTTC.

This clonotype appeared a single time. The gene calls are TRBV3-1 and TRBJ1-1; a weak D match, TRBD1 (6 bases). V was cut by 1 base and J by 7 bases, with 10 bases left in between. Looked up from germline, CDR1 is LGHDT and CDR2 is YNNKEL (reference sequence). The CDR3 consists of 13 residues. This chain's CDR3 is CASSQGRGGEAFF. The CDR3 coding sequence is TGTGCCAGCAGCCAAGGTAGAGGGGGTGAAGCTTTCTTT. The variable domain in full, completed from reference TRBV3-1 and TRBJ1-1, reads DTAVSQTPKYLVTQMGNDKSIKCEQNLGHDTMYWYKQDSKKFLKIMFSYNNKELIINETVPNRFSPKSPDKAHLNLHINSLELGDSAVYFCASSQGRGGEAFFGQGTRLTVV.

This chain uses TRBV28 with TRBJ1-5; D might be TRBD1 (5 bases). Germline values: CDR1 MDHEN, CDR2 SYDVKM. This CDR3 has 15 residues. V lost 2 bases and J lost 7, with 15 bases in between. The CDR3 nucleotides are TGTGCCAGCAGTTTAGTCGGGGAAGGGGAACAGCCCCAGCATTTT. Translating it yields CASSLVGEGEQPQHF.

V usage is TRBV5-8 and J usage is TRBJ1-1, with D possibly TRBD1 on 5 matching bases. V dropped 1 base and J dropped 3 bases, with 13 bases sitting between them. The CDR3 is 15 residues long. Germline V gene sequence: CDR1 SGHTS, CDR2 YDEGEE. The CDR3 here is CASSLMPRGDTEAFF. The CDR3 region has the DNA TGTGCCAGCAGCTTGATGCCGAGGGGCGACACTGAAGCTTTCTTT.

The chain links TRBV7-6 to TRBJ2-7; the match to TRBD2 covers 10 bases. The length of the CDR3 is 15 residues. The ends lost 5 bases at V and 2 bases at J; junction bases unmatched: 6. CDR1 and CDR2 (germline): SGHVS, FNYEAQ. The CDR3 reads CASSLGGTSAYEQYF. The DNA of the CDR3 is TGTGCCAGCAGCCTAGGTGGGACTAGCGCCTACGAGCAGTACTTC.

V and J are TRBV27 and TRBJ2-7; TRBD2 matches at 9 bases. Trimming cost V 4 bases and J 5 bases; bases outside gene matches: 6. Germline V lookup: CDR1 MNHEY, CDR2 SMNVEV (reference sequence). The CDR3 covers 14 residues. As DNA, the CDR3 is TGTGCCAGCAGTTCGCCGGGACTAGCTGACGAGCAGTACTTC. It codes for CASSSPGLADEQYF.

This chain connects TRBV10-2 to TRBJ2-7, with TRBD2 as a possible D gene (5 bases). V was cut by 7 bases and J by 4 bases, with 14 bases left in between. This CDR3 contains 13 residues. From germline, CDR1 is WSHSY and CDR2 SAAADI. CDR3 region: CASMRISEYEQYF. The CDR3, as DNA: TGCGCCAGCATGAGAATTAGCGAGTACGAGCAGTACTTC.

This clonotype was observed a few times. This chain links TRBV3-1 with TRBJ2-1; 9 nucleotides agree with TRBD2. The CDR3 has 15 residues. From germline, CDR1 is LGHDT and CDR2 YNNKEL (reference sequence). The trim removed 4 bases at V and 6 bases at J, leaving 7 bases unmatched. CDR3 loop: CASSPLAGVVNEQFF. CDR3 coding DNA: TGTGCCAGCAGCCCCTTAGCGGGAGTAGTCAATGAGCAGTTCTTC.

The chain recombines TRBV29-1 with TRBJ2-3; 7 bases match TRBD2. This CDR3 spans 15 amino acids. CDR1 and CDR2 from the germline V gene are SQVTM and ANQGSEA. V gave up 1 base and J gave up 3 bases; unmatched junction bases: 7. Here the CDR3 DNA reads TGCAGCGTTGAAGGGGACGCGGGAGCAACAGATACGCAGTATTTT. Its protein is CSVEGDAGATDTQYF.

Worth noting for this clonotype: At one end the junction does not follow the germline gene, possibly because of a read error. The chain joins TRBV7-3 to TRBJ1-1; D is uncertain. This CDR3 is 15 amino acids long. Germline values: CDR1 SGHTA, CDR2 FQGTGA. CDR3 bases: TGTGCTAGCAGCCCTAGGGCTATAGGGAACACTGAAGCTTTCTTT. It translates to CASSPRAIGNTEAFF. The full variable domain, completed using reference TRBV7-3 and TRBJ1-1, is GAGVSQTPSNKVTEKGKYVELRCDPISGHTALYWYRQSLGQGPEFLIYFQGTGAADDSGLPNDRFFAVRPEGSVSTLKIQRTERGDSAVYLCASSPRAIGNTEAFFGQGTRLTVV.

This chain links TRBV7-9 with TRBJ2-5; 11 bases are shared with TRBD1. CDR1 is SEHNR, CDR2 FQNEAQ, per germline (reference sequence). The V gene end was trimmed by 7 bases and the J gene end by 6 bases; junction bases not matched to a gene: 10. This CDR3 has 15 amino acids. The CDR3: CASTNRDRGFQTQYF. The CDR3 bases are TGTGCCAGCACCAACCGGGACAGGGGGTTTCAGACCCAGTACTTC. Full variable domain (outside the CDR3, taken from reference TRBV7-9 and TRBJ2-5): DTGVSQNPRHKITKRGQNVTFRCDPISEHNRLYWYRQTLGQGPEFLTYFQNEAQLEKSRLLSDRFSAERPKGSFSTLEIQRTEQGDSAMYLCASTNRDRGFQTQYFGPGTRLLVL.

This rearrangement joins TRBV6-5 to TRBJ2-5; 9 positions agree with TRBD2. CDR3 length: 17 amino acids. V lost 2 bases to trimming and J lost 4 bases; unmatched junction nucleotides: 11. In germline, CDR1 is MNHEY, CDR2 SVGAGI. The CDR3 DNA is TGTGCCAGCAGTTACGTGACGTTAGCGGGAGACGTAGAGACCCAGTACTTC. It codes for CASSYVTLAGDVETQYF.

Here the CDR3 DNA reads TGTGCCAGCAGCTCCCTGGGGACAGGGGCTCCCTCTGGGGCCAACGTCCTGACTTTC. Residues: CASSSLGTGAPSGANVLTF. This rearrangement joins TRBV27 to TRBJ2-6; 10 bases are shared with TRBD1. Trimming at V came to 6 bases and at J to 0 bases, leaving 11 bases not matched to a gene. Germline lookup yields CDR1 MNHEY and CDR2 SMNVEV (reference sequence). This CDR3 is 19 amino acids long.

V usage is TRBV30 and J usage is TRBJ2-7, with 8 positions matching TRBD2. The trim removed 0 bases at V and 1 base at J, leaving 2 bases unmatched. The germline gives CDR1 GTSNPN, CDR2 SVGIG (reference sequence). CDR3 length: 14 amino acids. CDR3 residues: CAWSVRGRSYEQYF. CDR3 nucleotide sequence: TGTGCCTGGAGTGTACGCGGGAGGTCCTACGAGCAGTACTTC.

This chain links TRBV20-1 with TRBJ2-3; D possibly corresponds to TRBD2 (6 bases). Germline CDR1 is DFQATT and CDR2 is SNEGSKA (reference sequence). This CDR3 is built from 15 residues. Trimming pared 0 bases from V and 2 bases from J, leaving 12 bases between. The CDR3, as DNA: TGCAGTGCTAGAGATCGGGCGGGACCCACAGATACGCAGTATTTT. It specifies CSARDRAGPTDTQYF.